The present TCR beta chain was sequenced within a study of shared clonotypes between healthy human individuals. For the study at large: Per donor, three plates held CD4 naive cells, three held CD4 memory, two held CD8 naive and one held CD8 memory.

Regarding the study as a whole: In general, naive subsets displayed greater estimated richness than memory subsets did.

CDR1 is SEHNR and CDR2 is FQNEAQ in the germline V gene (reference sequence). Trimming took 2 bases from V and 1 from J, leaving 8 bases between them. The CDR3 is 14 residues long. CD45RA+ naive and CD45RA-negative memory subsets were separated from CD4+ cells. This clone was recorded a few times. The antigen is unknown. For sorted subsets, about 0.2 ug DNA per replicate equaled around 28,000 T cell genomes. Assay: immunoSEQ multiplex PCR; the TCRdb copy retains only in-frame clones and omits some. The repertoire holds about 2.4 million clones, with 93% as singletons. V and J are TRBV7-9 and TRBJ1-1; unclear D gene. The receptor's source is a man aged 18 to 35 in good health. Some clones in this sample may be carry-over from other donors' samples. The sequenced material came from naive CD4+ T cells from PBMCs. Subset: CD45RA+ positively selected. The DNA for the CDR3 is TGTGCCAGCAGCTTATACTGGGGGAACACTGAAGCTTTCTTT. Translated: CASSLYWGNTEAFF.